These 29 T cell receptor beta chains were all obtained from the same sample, sequenced in a study of Graves' ophthalmopathy and Graves' hyperthyroidism. Researchers took RNA transcripts and amplified TCR beta CDR3 regions from them. First-round RT-PCR used HTBI primers; second-round multiplex PCR followed. From the multiplex PCR reads, TCRdb called clonotypes with MiXCR, one entry per CDR3 protein. Among around 660,000 distinct CDR3 sequences listed, roughly two fifths were seen once. The sequenced sample consisted of peripheral blood. These receptors were taken from an adult man with Graves' ophthalmopathy.

In its sample, this clonotype was seen many times. CDR3 nucleotide sequence: TGTGCCAGCGTCCTTCAAGAGACCCAGTACTTC. This gives the protein CASVLQETQYF. The chain combines TRBV2 with TRBJ2-5; D ambiguous. V was pared by 8 bases and J by 2 bases, with 6 bases between. Germline V lookup: CDR1 SNHLY, CDR2 FYNNEI. This CDR3 region has 11 residues.

This clonotype appeared many times. The genes are TRBV24-1 and TRBJ1-1; 7 nucleotides agree with TRBD1. The V gene end was trimmed by 6 bases and the J gene end by 7 bases; junction bases not matched to a gene: 1. The CDR3 has 11 amino acids. Germline V gene data show CDR1 as KGHDR and CDR2 as SFDVKD. CDR3: CATSTGVEAFF. The CDR3 DNA sequence: TGTGCCACCAGTACAGGGGTTGAAGCTTTCTTT.

The genes are TRBV25-1 and TRBJ1-1; D gene unclear. Deletions cut 8 bases from V and 0 bases from J, with 16 bases between. From germline, CDR1 is MGHDK and CDR2 SYGVNS. CDR3 length: 15 amino acids. The CDR3 DNA is TGTGCCAGCGTTGAACCCACGGTGATGAACACTGAAGCTTTCTTT. Translating it yields CASVEPTVMNTEAFF.

This clonotype was seen ten or more times. The gene calls are TRBV2 and TRBJ1-1; the match to TRBD1 covers 7 bases. In germline, CDR1 is SNHLY, CDR2 FYNNEI. V gave up 7 bases and J gave up 4 bases; unmatched junction bases: 9. The length of the CDR3 is 14 residues. The CDR3 region is CASTTQGVRTEAFF. The CDR3 region has the DNA TGTGCCAGCACTACTCAGGGGGTCCGCACTGAAGCTTTCTTT.

The chain is built from TRBV12-3 or TRBV12-4 and TRBJ1-2; D not resolved. This CDR3 comprises 14 residues. V lost 3 bases to trimming and J lost 8 bases, with 16 bases between them. CDR3 residues: CASSLVLEAGGYTF. In DNA, the CDR3 is TGTGCCAGCAGTTTGGTACTGGAGGCAGGAGGCTACACCTTC.

The chain uses TRBV5-8 and TRBJ2-7; 8 bases match TRBD2. In germline, CDR1 is SGHTS, CDR2 YDEGEE. V was pared by 3 bases and J by 1 base, with 9 bases of the junction left unmatched. The CDR3 spans 16 residues. CDR3 DNA: TGTGCCAGCAGCTCATACCGGGGGGGGACATCCTACGAGCAGTACTTC. Translation gives CASSSYRGGTSYEQYF.

On this clonotype itself: This CDR3 is missing its conserved last phenylalanine or tryptophan, likely due to a read error. The CDR3 sequence is CASGPGLAFSSTDTQYV. Written as DNA, the CDR3 is TGTGCCAGCGGCCCGGGACTAGCCTTTTCTAGCACAGATACGCAGTATGTT. The chain is built from TRBV7-8 and TRBJ2-3; 9 bases align to TRBD2. CDR3 length equals 17 residues. J gave up 0 bases and V 8 bases, and 12 bases lay outside the gene matches. CDR1 is SGHVS and CDR2 is FQNEAQ in the germline V gene.

With regard to this clonotype: The CDR3 end shows no conserved phenylalanine or tryptophan, and so a read error is likely. The chain uses TRBV12-3 or TRBV12-4 and TRBJ1-1; D perhaps matches TRBD1 (6 bases). V was shortened by 5 bases and J by 3 bases, with 19 bases between the two germline ends. CDR3 length equals 16 residues. The CDR3 spells CASSEGDIGPDTEAFL. The CDR3 nucleotides are TGTGCCAGCAGTGAAGGGGACATCGGTCCAGACACTGAAGCTTTCCTT.

At least ten counts were recorded for this clonotype. The chain couples TRBV7-9 to TRBJ1-1; TRBD1 matches 9 bases. Trimming took 6 bases from V and 4 from J; bases not matched to a gene: 15. This CDR3 is 17 amino acids long. The germline gives CDR1 SEHNR, CDR2 FQNEAQ (reference sequence). The CDR3 region has the DNA TGTGCCAGCAGACCTCTCCCCTCGAGACAGGGGGTCACTGAAGCTTTCTTT. Translated, it gives CASRPLPSRQGVTEAFF.

This rearrangement joins TRBV29-1 to TRBJ2-5; no reliable D call. The CDR3 extends over 12 amino acids. Deletions cut 8 bases from V and 2 bases from J, with 12 bases between. Germline CDR1 and CDR2: SQVTM and ANQGSEA. CDR3 DNA sequence: TGCAGCAGTCCCCGAATACAAGAGACCCAGTACTTC. Encoded protein: CSSPRIQETQYF.

The V call is TRBV19, the J call TRBJ2-3; perhaps TRBD1 as D (6 bases). Germline V gene data show CDR1 as LNHDA and CDR2 as SQIVND (reference sequence). V lost 6 bases to trimming and J lost 4 bases, with 17 bases between them. This CDR3 has 15 residues. The CDR3 is CASSPDRLGADTQYF. The CDR3, as DNA: TGTGCCAGTAGCCCGGACAGACTGGGCGCAGATACGCAGTATTTT. Variable domain in full (rest from reference TRBV19 and TRBJ2-3): DGGITQSPKYLFRKEGQNVTLSCEQNLNHDAMYWYRQDPGQGLRLIYYSQIVNDFQKGDIAEGYSVSREKKESFPLTVTSAQKNPTAFYLCASSPDRLGADTQYFGPGTRLTVL.

This clonotype appeared once. The rearrangement joins TRBV12-3 or TRBV12-4 to TRBJ1-2; no firm D call. CDR3 length: 13 residues. V was pared by 6 bases and J by 6 bases, with 14 bases between. CDR3 nucleotides: TGTGCCAGCAGACAGACCGGGTGGGATGGCTACACCTTC. This gives the protein CASRQTGWDGYTF.

V is TRBV29-1 and J is TRBJ2-7; 8 bases are shared with TRBD1. J was trimmed by 0 bases and V by 7 bases; bases with no gene match: 11. The germline gives CDR1 SQVTM, CDR2 ANQGSEA. This CDR3 region has 15 residues. CDR3 in DNA: TGCAGCGGGGCTGGGGGGACAGGTACCTCCTACGAGCAGTACTTC. Translated: CSGAGGTGTSYEQYF.

This clonotype was picked up a small number of times. The chain joins TRBV11-3 to TRBJ2-2; the D gene could be TRBD1 or TRBD2 (5 bases each). CDR3 length: 16 residues. Between the trimmed V and J ends, which lost 1 base and 0 bases, there was a span of 9 bases. The germline V gene encodes CDR1 SGHNT and CDR2 YENEEA. The CDR3 protein is CASSLVRGPNTGELFF. The CDR3 coding sequence is TGTGCCAGCAGCTTAGTACGGGGCCCGAACACCGGGGAGCTGTTTTTT.

This clonotype was recorded at least ten times. J is TRBJ2-5 and V is TRBV2; 7 bases match TRBD2. The CDR3 runs 14 residues. V was clipped by 6 bases and J by 4 bases; unmatched bases: 8. In germline, CDR1 is SNHLY, CDR2 FYNNEI. The CDR3 here is CASSAWGGRETQYF. DNA for the CDR3: TGTGCCAGCAGCGCTTGGGGGGGTAGAGAGACCCAGTACTTC.

Points on this clonotype: This may come from a read error, since a much larger clone is one base off. The rearrangement joins TRBV11-1 to TRBJ2-2, with D hard to call. Germline-derived CDR1 and CDR2 are SGHAT and FQDESV (reference sequence). The CDR3 is 13 amino acids. The V gene lost 6 bases and the J gene lost 4 bases, with 9 bases spanning the gap. The DNA for the CDR3 is TGTGCCAGCAGTCGGATAGCCACCGGGGAGCTGTTTTTT. This encodes CASSRIATGELFF.

The sample holds one count of this clonotype. V gene TRBV10-3 combines with J gene TRBJ2-1; D might be TRBD2 (5 bases). V lost 9 bases, J lost 6 bases, and 15 bases lay in between. The CDR3 is 13 amino acids. Germline V CDR1 and CDR2: ENHRY, SYGVKD. This chain's CDR3 is CAISPPSSNEQFF. The DNA for the CDR3 is TGTGCCATAAGTCCCCCTAGCAGCAATGAGCAGTTCTTC.

In its sample, this clonotype was seen many times. CDR3 in amino acids: CSVERRGAQPQHF. The CDR3 DNA sequence: TGCAGCGTTGAGAGAAGGGGGGCTCAGCCCCAGCATTTT. The rearrangement links TRBV29-1 to TRBJ1-5, with D possibly TRBD1 on 6 matching bases. The CDR3 is 13 residues long. CDR1 is SQVTM, CDR2 ANQGSEA, per germline. V was shortened by 3 bases and J by 6 bases, with 12 bases between the two germline ends.

This clonotype was counted at least ten times. The chain links TRBV5-1 to TRBJ1-2; 7 bases fit TRBD1. The germline V gene has CDR1 SGHRS and CDR2 YFSETQ. Trimming cost V 4 bases and J 4 bases; bases outside gene matches: 13. The CDR3 has 16 amino acids. The DNA for the CDR3 is TGCGCCAGCAGCACCCAACCGGGACAGACTTCCTATGGCTACACCTTC. This translates into CASSTQPGQTSYGYTF.

The V and J genes are TRBV20-1 and TRBJ2-7; TRBD1 agrees at 9 bases. V shed 4 bases, J shed 2 bases, and the junction held 6 bases outside the gene matches. Germline CDR1 reads DFQATT; CDR2 reads SNEGSKA (reference sequence). This CDR3 region has 14 residues. CDR3 sequence (DNA): TGCAGTGCTATTCTGGGACAGGGCCCCTACGAGCAGTACTTC. Encoded protein: CSAILGQGPYEQYF.

This clonotype was seen a few times. V is TRBV6-1 and J is TRBJ1-2, with D uncertain. Trimming removed 1 base from V and 4 bases from J, with 13 bases in between. The CDR3 spans 15 residues. Per germline, CDR1 MNHNS and CDR2 SASEGT. CDR3 nucleotide sequence: TGTGCCAGCAGTGAAGGGAGGGTGTGGGGCTATGGCTACACCTTC. It codes for CASSEGRVWGYGYTF.

Details on this clonotype: A junction end diverges from the germline sequence, so it may reflect a read error. The rearrangement joins TRBV6-5 to TRBJ1-4; a weak D match, TRBD1 (5 bases). Looked up from germline, CDR1 is MNHEY and CDR2 is SVGAGI. This CDR3 has 15 residues. CDR3 DNA sequence: TGTACCAGCAGTTACTACCAGGGAACTAATGAAAAACTGTTTTTT. Residues: CTSSYYQGTNEKLFF.

This clonotype was seen only a few times. Here the CDR3 DNA reads TGTGCCTCGGGACAGAACTATGGCTACACCTTC. It translates to CASGQNYGYTF. The chain carries TRBV27 and TRBJ1-2, with TRBD1 matching 7 bases. Looked up from germline, CDR1 is MNHEY and CDR2 is SMNVEV (reference sequence). The CDR3 covers 11 residues. The ends lost 11 bases at V and 2 bases at J; junction bases unmatched: 2.

V is TRBV7-8 and J is TRBJ2-7, with a tentative D call TRBD2 (6 bases). Germline V lookup: CDR1 SGHVS, CDR2 FQNEAQ. The CDR3 totals 14 residues. V lost 3 bases and J lost 6, with 15 bases in between. Here the CDR3 DNA reads TGTGCCAGCAGCTTGCAAGGGTTGGGAGGCGAGCAGTACTTC. It yields the protein CASSLQGLGGEQYF.

This clonotype was seen more than once but under ten times. The CDR3 sequence is CASSMGISGYTEAFF. The CDR3 coding sequence is TGTGCCAGTAGTATGGGTATATCGGGGTACACTGAAGCTTTCTTT. The rearrangement joins TRBV19 to TRBJ1-1; no clear D. V was clipped by 3 bases and J by 3 bases, with 14 bases between them. CDR1 is LNHDA, CDR2 SQIVND, per germline (reference sequence). There are 15 residues in the CDR3.

This clonotype was seen once. Compared with germline, one end of the junction differs, possibly owing to a read error. CDR3 sequence: CARSSGGIGYEQYF. The CDR3 nucleotides are TGTGCCCGGAGTAGCGGGGGCATTGGCTACGAGCAGTACTTC. The V gene is TRBV30, the J gene TRBJ2-7, with 9 bases identical to TRBD2. The germline V gene has CDR1 GTSNPN and CDR2 SVGIG (reference sequence). This CDR3 has 14 amino acids.

The table lists this clonotype with many counts. The chain links TRBV20-1 to TRBJ1-2, with 9 bases lining up with TRBD1. Trimming at V came to 3 bases and at J to 8 bases, leaving 7 bases not matched to a gene. The CDR3 length is 13 residues. From germline, CDR1 is DFQATT and CDR2 SNEGSKA (reference sequence). Here the CDR3 DNA reads TGCAGTGCTAGGAATACAGGGGGCAAAGGCTACACCTTC. Amino acid sequence: CSARNTGGKGYTF.

For this clonotype: Sequence at one end of the junction differs from germline and may be a read error. The chain uses TRBV25-1 and TRBJ2-5, with D possibly matching TRBD1 (5 bases). This CDR3 has 14 amino acids. Germline V gene sequence: CDR1 MGHDK, CDR2 SYGVNS. For the CDR3, the DNA is TGTGCCAGCCGTGACAGCTTTGCGCGGGAGACCCAGTACTTC. This translates into CASRDSFARETQYF.

With respect to this clonotype: Since a much larger clone is just one base distant, this may be a read error. The CDR3 reads CASSSPGAHSPLHF. In DNA, the CDR3 is TGTGCCAGCAGCTCCCCGGGCGCCCATTCACCCCTCCACTTT. The chain links TRBV7-9 to TRBJ1-6; D remains ambiguous. The CDR3 is 14 amino acids. V lost 4 bases and J lost 8, with 12 bases in between. Germline V gene sequence: CDR1 SEHNR, CDR2 FQNEAQ (reference sequence).